What follows is one TCR beta chain and its context. Germline V gene lookup returns CDR1 LNHNV and CDR2 YYDKDF (reference sequence). CDR3 size: 15 residues. V lost 3 bases and J 7 bases, leaving 18 bases between the germline ends. This entry belongs to a study of blood T cell repertoires in COVID-19. Study details: The cDNA or gDNA used as material had been derived from T cells, B-cell-depleted T cells, or PBMCs.

Produced via immunoSEQ multiplex PCR; TCRdb's table is partial and in-frame only. The top ten clones hold approximately 0.7% of a sample with over 200,000 clones, 88% of them seen once. This TCR came from a human donor in a cohort sampled during active COVID-19. Material: peripheral blood. V gene TRBV15 combines with J gene TRBJ1-2; tentatively, D is TRBD1 (6 bases). The CDR3 is CATSSPRTVLSGYTF. As DNA, the CDR3 is TGTGCCACCAGCAGTCCCCGGACAGTTTTGTCTGGCTACACCTTC.